The entry below describes one TCR beta chain. Its specificity is unknown. The data stem from a study of OX40 agonist ivuxolimab in advanced cancers. General observations from the study: Partial responders at 0.1-3.0 mg/kg had among the lowest clonal expansion. Some patients who did not respond also had low normalized T-cell clonal expansion.

Germline V gene sequence: CDR1 SGHNT, CDR2 YENEEA. This CDR3 is built from 11 residues. V was pared by 5 bases and J by 7 bases, with 9 bases between. The data were produced by immunoSEQ multiplex PCR, yet TCRdb's version contains in-frame clones alone and is incomplete. Among roughly 9,700 clones listed, just over 75% were seen once. The gene calls are TRBV11-3 and TRBJ2-7; D call uncertain. This TCR was recovered from an adult with an advanced solid tumor such as melanoma, head and neck, liver or kidney cancer. The sample consisted of CD4+ or CD8+ T cells sorted from blood, taken in a trial of the OX40 agonist ivuxolimab. The CDR3 loop reads CASSKGLEQYF. CDR3 sequence (DNA): TGTGCCAGCAGCAAAGGGTTGGAGCAGTACTTC.